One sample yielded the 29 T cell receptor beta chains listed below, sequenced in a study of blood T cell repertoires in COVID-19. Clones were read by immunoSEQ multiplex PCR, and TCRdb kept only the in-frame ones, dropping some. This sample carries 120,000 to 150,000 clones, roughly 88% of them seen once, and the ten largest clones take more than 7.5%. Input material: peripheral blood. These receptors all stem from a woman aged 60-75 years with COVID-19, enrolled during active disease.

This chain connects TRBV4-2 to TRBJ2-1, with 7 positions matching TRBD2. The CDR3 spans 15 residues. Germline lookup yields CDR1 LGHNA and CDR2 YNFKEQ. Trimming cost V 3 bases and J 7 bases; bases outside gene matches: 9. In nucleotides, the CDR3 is TGTGCCAGCAGCCAGGCCGGACTAGAAGGAAATGAGCAGTTCTTC. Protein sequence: CASSQAGLEGNEQFF.

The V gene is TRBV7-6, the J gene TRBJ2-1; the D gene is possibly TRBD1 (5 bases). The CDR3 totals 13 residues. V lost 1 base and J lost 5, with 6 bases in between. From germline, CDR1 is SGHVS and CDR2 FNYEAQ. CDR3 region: CASSLVGDNEQFF. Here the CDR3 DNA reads TGTGCCAGCAGCTTAGTAGGGGACAATGAGCAGTTCTTC.

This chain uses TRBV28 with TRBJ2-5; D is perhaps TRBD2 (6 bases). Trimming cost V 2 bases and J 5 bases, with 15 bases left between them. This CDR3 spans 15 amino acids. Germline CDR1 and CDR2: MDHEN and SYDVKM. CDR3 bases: TGTGCCAGCAGTTTAACGTGGGGGAGGATGGAGACCCAGTACTTC. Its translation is CASSLTWGRMETQYF.

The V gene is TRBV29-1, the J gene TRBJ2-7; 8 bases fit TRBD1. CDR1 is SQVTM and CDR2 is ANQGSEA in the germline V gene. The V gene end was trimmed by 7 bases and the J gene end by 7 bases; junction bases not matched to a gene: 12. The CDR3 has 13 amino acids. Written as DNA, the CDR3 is TGCAGCGCCACGAAGGACAGGGTTCAAGAGCAGTACTTC. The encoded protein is CSATKDRVQEQYF.

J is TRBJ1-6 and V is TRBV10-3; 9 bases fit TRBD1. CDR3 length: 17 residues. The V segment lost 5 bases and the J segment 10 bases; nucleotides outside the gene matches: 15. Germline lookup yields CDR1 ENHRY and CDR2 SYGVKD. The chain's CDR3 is CAISPTEAGQGRSPLHF. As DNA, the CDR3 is TGTGCCATCAGTCCCACTGAGGCGGGACAGGGTAGGTCACCCCTCCACTTT.

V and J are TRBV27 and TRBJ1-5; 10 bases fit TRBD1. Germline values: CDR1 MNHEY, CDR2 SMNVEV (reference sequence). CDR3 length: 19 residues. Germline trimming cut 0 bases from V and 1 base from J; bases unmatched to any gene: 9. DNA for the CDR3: TGTGCCAGCAGTTTATCCCCGGGACAGGGGCCTTCCAGCAATCAGCCCCAGCATTTT. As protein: CASSLSPGQGPSSNQPQHF.

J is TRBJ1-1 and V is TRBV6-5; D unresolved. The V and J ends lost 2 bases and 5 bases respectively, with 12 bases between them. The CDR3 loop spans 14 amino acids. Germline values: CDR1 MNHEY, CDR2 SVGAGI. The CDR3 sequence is CASSYTGPRTEAFF. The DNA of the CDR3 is TGTGCCAGCAGTTACACCGGTCCGAGGACTGAAGCTTTCTTT.

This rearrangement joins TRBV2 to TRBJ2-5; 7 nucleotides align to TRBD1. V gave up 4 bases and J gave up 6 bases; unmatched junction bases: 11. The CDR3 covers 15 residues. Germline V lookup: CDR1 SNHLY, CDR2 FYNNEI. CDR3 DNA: TGTGCCAGCAGTGCCTATCGGACAGGCTGGAAGACCCAGTACTTC. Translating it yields CASSAYRTGWKTQYF.

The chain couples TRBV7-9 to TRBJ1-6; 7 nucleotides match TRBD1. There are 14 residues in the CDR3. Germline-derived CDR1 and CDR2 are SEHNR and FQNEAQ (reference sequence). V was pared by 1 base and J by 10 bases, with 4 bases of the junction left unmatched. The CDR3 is CASSLVRGQSPLHF. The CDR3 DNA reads TGTGCCAGCAGCTTAGTTAGGGGGCAATCACCCCTCCACTTT. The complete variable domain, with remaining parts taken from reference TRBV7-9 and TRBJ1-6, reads DTGVSQNPRHKITKRGQNVTFRCDPISEHNRLYWYRQTLGQGPEFLTYFQNEAQLEKSRLLSDRFSAERPKGSFSTLEIQRTEQGDSAMYLCASSLVRGQSPLHFGNGTRLTVT.

This CDR3 is CSVLGQGLRDTEAFF. In nucleotides, the CDR3 is TGCAGCGTTTTAGGGCAGGGGTTGAGGGACACTGAAGCTTTCTTT. V is TRBV29-1 and J is TRBJ1-1, with D perhaps TRBD1 (6 bases). CDR1 SQVTM and CDR2 ANQGSEA come from the germline V gene. V lost 5 bases, J lost 3 bases, and 19 bases lay in between. CDR3 length: 15 amino acids. Variable domain in full (rest from reference TRBV29-1 and TRBJ1-1): SAVISQKPSRDICQRGTSLTIQCQVDSQVTMMFWYRQQPGQSLTLIATANQGSEATYESGFVIDKFPISRPNLTFSTLTVSNMSPEDSSIYLCSVLGQGLRDTEAFFGQGTRLTVV.

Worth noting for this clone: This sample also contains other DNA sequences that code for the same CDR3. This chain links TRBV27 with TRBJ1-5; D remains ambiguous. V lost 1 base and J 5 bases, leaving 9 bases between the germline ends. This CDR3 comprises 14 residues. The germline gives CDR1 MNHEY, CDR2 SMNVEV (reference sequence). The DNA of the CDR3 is TGTGCCAGCAGTTTATGGGCTGGCGATCAGCCCCAGCATTTT. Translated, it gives CASSLWAGDQPQHF.

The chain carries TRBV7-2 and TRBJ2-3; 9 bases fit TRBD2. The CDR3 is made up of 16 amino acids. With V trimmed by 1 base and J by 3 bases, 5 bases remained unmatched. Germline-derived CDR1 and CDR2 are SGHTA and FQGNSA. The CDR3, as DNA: TGTGCCAGCAGCTTAGTTTGGAGCGGGGGGACAGATACGCAGTATTTT. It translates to CASSLVWSGGTDTQYF.

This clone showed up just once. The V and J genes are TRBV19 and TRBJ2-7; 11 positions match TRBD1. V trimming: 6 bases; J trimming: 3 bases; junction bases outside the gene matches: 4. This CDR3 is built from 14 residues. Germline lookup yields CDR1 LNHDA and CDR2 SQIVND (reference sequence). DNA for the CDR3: TGTGCCAGTAGGACCGGGACAGGGGGCTACGAGCAGTACTTC. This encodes CASRTGTGGYEQYF.

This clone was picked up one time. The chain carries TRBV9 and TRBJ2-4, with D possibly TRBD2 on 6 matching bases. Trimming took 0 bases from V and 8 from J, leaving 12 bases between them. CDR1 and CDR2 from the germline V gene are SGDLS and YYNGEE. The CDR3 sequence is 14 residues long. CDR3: CASSVGGDGDIQYF. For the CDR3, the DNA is TGTGCCAGCAGCGTAGGCGGGGATGGAGACATTCAGTACTTC.

The CDR3 DNA follows: TGTGCCAGCAGCCTAGCGGGGGACTCCTACAATGAGCAGTTCTTC. Amino acids: CASSLAGDSYNEQFF. The V gene is TRBV11-3, the J gene TRBJ2-1, with 10 bases that match TRBD2. V trimming: 5 bases; J trimming: 0 bases; junction bases outside the gene matches: 1. From germline, CDR1 is SGHNT and CDR2 YENEEA. CDR3 length: 15 residues.

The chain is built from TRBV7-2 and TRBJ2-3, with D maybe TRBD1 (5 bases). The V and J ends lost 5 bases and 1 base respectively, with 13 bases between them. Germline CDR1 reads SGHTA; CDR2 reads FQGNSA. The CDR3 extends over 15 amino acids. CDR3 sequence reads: CASSTRLRGTDTQYF. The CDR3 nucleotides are TGTGCCAGCAGCACCCGGCTCAGGGGCACAGATACGCAGTATTTT.

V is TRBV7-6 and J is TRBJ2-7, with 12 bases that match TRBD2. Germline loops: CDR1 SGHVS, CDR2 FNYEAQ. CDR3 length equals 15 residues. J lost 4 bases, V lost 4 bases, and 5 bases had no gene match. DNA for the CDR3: TGTGCCAGCAGCTCGGAACTAGCGGGGGGATACGAGCAGTACTTC. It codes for CASSSELAGGYEQYF.

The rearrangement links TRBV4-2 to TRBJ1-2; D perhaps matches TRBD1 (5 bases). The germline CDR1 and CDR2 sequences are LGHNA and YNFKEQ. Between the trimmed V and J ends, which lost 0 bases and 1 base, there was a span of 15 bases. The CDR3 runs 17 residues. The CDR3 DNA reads TGTGCCAGCAGCCAAGACTTGTCAGCCGGACATAACTATGGCTACACCTTC. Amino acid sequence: CASSQDLSAGHNYGYTF.

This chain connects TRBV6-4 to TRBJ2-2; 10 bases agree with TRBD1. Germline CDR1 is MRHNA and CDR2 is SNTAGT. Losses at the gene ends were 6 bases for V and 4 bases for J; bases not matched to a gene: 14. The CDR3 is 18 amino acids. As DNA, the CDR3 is TGTGCCAGCAGCCTTACCCCGGGACAGGGGTCGGTCACCGGGGAGCTGTTTTTT. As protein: CASSLTPGQGSVTGELFF.

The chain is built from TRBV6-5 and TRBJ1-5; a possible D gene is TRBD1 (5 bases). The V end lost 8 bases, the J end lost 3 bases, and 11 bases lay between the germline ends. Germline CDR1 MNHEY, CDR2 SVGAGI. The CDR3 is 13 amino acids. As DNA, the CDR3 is TGTGCCAGCGGAAGGGGCCCCAATCAGCCCCAGCATTTT. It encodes CASGRGPNQPQHF.

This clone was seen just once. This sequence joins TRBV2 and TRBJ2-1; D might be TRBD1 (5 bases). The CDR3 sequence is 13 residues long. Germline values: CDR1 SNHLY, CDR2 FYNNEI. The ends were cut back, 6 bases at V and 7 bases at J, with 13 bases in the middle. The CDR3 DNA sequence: TGTGCCAGCAGCCCCCTAGGGGCGAATGAGCAGTTCTTC. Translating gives CASSPLGANEQFF.

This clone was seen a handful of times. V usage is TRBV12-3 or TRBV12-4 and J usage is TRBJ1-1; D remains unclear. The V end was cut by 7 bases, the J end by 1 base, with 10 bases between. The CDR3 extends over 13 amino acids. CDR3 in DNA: TGTGCCAGCACCGTACACGAGAACACTGAAGCTTTCTTT. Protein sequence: CASTVHENTEAFF.

For the CDR3, the DNA is TGCGCCAGCAGCTCAGACAGGTCCTATGGCTACACCTTC. As protein: CASSSDRSYGYTF. V is TRBV5-1 and J is TRBJ1-2; tentative D call: TRBD1 (6 bases). Germline V gene sequence: CDR1 SGHRS, CDR2 YFSETQ. Trimming took off 3 bases at V and 4 bases at J, with 10 bases between the two ends. The CDR3 contains 13 residues. The variable domain in full, completed from reference TRBV5-1 and TRBJ1-2, reads KAGVTQTPRYLIKTRGQQVTLSCSPISGHRSVSWYQQTPGQGLQFLFEYFSETQRNKGNFPGRFSGRQFSNSRSEMNVSTLELGDSALYLCASSSDRSYGYTFGSGTRLTVV.

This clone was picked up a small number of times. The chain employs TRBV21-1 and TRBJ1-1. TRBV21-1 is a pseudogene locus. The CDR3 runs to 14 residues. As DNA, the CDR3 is TGTGCCAGCAGCACCTCGAGGGATGGCACTGAAGCTTTCTTT. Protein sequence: CASSTSRDGTEAFF.

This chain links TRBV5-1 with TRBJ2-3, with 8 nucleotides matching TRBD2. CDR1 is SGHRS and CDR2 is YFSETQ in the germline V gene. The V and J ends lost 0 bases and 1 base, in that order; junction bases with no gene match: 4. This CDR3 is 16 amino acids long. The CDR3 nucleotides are TGCGCCAGCAGCTTGGCTGCACTAGCGGGCACAGATACGCAGTATTTT. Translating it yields CASSLAALAGTDTQYF.

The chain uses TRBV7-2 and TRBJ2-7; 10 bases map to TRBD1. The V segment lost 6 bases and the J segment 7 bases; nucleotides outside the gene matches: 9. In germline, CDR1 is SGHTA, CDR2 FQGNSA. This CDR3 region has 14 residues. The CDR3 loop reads CASRTGTGAGEQYF. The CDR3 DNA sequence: TGTGCCAGCAGGACCGGGACAGGGGCTGGAGAGCAGTACTTC.

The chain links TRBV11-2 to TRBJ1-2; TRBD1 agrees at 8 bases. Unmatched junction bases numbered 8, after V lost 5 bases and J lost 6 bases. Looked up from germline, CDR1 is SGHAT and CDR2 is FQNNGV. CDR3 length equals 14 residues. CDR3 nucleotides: TGTGCCAGCAGCCCACGGACAGGGTGGGATGGCTACACCTTC. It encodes CASSPRTGWDGYTF.

The CDR3 region has the DNA TGCGCCAGCAGCCAACGAAAATCCCCGGGACAGGGTGATGGCTACACCTTC. Amino acid sequence: CASSQRKSPGQGDGYTF. The chain employs TRBV4-1 and TRBJ1-2; 9 nucleotides agree with TRBD1. With V trimmed by 2 bases and J by 6 bases, 13 bases remained unmatched. The CDR3 consists of 17 residues. Germline V gives CDR1 MGHRA, CDR2 YSYEKL.

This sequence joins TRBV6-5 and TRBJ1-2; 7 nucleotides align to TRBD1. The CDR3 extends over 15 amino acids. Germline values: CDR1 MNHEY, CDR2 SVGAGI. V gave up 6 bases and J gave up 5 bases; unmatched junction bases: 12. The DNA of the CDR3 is TGTGCCAGCAGCAAGAACCGCCCAGGGGGGTATGGCTACACCTTC. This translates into CASSKNRPGGYGYTF.